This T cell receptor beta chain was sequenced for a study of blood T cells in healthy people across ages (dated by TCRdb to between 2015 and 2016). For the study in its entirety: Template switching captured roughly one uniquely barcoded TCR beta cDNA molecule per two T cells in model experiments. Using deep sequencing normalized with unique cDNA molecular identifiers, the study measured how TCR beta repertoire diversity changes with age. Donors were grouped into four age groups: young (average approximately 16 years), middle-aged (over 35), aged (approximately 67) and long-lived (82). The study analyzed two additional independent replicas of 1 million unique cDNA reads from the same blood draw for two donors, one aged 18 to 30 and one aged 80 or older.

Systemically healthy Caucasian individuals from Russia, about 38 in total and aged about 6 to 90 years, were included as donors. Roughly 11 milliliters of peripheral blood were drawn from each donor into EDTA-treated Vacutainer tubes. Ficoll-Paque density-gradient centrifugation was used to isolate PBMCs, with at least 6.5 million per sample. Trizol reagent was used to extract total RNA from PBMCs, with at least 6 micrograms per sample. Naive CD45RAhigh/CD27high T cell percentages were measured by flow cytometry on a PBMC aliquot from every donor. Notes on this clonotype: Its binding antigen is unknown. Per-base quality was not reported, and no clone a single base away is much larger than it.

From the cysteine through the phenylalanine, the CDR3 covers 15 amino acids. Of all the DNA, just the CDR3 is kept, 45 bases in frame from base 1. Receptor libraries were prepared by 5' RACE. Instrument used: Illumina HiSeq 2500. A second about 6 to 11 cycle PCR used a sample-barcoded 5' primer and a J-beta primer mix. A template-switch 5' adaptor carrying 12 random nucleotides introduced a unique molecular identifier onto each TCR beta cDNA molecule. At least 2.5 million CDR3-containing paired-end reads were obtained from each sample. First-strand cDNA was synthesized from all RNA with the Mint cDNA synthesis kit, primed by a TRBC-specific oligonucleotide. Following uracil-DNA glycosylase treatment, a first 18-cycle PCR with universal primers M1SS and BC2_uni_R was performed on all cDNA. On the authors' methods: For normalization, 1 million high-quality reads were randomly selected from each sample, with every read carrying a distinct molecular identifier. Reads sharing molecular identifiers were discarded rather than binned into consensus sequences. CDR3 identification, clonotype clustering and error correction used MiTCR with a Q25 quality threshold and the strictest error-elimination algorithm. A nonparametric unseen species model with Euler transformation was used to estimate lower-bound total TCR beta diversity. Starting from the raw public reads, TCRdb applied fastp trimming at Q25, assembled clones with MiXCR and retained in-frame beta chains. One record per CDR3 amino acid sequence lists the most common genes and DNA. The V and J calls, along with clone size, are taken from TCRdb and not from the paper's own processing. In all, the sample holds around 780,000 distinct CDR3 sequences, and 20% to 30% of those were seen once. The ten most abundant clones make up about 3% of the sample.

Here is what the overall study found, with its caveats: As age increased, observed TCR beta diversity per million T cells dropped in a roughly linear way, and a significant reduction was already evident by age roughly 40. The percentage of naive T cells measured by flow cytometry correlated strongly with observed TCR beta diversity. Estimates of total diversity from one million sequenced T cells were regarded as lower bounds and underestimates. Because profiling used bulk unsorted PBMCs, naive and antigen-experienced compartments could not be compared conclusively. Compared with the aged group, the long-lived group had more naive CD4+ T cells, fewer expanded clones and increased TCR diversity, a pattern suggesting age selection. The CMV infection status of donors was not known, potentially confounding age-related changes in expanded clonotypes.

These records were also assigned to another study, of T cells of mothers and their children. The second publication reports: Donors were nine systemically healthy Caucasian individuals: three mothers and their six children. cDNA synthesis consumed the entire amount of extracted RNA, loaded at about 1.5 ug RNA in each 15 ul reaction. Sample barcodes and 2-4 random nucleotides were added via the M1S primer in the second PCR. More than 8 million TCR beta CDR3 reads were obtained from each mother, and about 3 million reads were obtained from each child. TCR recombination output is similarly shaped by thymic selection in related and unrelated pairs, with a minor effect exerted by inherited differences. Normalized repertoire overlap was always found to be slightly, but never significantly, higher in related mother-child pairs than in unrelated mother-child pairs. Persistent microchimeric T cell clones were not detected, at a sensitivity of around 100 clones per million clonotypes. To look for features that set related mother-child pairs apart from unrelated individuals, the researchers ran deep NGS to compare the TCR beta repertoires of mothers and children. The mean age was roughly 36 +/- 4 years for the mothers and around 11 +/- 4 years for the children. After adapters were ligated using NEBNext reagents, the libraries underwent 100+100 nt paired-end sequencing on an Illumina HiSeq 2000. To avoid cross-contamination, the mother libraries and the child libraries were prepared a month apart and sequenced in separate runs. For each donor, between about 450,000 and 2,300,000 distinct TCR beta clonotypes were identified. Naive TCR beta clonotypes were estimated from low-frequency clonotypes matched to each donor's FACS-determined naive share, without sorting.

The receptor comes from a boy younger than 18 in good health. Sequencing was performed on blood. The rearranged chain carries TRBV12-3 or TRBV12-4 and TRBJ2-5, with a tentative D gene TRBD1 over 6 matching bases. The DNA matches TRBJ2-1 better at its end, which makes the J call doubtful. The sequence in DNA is TGTGCCAGCAGGAGACCACAGGGAAATCGCAATGAGCAGTTCTTC. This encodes CASRRPQGNRNEQFF.